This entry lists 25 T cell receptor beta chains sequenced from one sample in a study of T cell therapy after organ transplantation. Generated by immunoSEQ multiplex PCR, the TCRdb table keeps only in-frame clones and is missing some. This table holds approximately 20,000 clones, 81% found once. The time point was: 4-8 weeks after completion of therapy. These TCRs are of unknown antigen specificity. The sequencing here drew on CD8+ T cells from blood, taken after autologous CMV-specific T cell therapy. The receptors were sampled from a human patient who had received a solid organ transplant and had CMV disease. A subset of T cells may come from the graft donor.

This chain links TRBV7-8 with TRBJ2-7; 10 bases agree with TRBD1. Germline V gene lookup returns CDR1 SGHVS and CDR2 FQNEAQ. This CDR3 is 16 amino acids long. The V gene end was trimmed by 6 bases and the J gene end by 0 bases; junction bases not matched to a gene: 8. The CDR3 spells CASSWTGGGLSYEQYF. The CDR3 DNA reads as TGTGCCAGCAGTTGGACAGGGGGAGGCCTCTCCTACGAGCAGTACTTC.

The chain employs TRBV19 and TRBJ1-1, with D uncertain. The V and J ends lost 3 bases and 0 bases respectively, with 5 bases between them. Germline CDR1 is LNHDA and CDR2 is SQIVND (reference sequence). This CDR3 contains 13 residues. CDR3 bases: TGTGCCAGTAGTATTTTGGTGAACACTGAAGCTTTCTTT. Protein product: CASSILVNTEAFF.

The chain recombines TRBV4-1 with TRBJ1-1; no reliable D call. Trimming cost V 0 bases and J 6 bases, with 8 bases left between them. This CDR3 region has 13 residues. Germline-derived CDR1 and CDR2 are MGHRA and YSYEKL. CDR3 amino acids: CASSQDWAAEAFF. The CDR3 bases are TGCGCCAGCAGCCAAGATTGGGCAGCTGAAGCTTTCTTT.

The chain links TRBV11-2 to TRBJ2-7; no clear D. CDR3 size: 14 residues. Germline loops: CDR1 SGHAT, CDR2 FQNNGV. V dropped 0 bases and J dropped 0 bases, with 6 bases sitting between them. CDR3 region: CASSLDPSSYEQYF. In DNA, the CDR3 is TGTGCCAGCAGCTTAGATCCGAGCTCCTACGAGCAGTACTTC.

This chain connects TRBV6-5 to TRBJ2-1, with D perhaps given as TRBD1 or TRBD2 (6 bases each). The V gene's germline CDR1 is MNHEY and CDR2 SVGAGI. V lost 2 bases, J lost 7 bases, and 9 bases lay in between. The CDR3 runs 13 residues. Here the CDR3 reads CASSYLGGNEQFF. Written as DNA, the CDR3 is TGTGCCAGCAGTTACCTAGGGGGGAATGAGCAGTTCTTC.

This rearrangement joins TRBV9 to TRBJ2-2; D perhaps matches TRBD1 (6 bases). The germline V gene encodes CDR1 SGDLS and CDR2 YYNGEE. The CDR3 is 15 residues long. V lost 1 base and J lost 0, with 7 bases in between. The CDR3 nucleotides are TGTGCCAGCAGCGTAAGGGGGACGAACACCGGGGAGCTGTTTTTT. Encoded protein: CASSVRGTNTGELFF.

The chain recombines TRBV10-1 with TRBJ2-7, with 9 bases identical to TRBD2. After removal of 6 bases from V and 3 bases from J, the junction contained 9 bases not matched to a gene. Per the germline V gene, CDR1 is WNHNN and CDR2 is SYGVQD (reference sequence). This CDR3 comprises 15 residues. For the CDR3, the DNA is TGCGCCAGCAGCGGAGGACTAGCGAGTAACTACGAGCAGTACTTC. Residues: CASSGGLASNYEQYF.

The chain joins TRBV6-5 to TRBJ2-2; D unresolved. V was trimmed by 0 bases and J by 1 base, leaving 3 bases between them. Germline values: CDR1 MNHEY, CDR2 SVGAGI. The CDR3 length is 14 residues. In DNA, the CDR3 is TGTGCCAGCAGTTACTCCTTGAACACCGGGGAGCTGTTTTTT. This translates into CASSYSLNTGELFF.

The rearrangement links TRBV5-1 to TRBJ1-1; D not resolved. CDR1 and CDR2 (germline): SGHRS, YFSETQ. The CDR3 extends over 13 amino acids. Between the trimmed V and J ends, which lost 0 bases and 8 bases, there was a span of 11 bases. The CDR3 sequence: CASSLARGPEAFF. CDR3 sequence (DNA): TGCGCCAGCAGCTTGGCCCGTGGGCCAGAAGCTTTCTTT.

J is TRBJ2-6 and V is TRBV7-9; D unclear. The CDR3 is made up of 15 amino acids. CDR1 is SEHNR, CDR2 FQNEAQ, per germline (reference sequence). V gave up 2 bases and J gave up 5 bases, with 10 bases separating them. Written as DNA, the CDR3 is TGTGCCAGCAGCTTAACCGACACTAGGGCCAACGTCCTGACTTTC. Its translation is CASSLTDTRANVLTF.

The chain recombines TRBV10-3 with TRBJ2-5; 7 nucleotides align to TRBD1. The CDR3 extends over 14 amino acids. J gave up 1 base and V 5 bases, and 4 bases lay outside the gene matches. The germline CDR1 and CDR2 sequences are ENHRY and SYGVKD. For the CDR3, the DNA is TGTGCCATCAGTCCTGACAGGGTCCAAGAGACCCAGTACTTC. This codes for CAISPDRVQETQYF.

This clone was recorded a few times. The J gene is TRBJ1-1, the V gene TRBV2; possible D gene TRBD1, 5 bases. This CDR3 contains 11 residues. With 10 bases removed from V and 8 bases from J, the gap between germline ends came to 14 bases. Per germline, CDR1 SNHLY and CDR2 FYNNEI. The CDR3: CAIRLGAEAFF. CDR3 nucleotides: TGTGCCATCCGGTTAGGGGCGGAAGCTTTCTTT.

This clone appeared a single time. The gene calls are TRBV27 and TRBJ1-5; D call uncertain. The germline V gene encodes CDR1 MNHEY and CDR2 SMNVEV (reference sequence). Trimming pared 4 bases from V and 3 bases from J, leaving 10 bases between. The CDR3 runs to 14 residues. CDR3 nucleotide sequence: TGTGCCAGCAGTTATCAGGCAGCCAATCAGCCCCAGCATTTT. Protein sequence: CASSYQAANQPQHF.

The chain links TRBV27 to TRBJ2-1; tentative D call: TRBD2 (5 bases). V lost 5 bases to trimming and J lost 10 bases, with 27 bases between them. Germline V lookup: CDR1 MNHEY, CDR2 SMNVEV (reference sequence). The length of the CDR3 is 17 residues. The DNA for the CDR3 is TGTGCCAGCAGTACCCGGACTTCGCTAGGGCCTACAGTAGAGCAGTTCTTC. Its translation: CASSTRTSLGPTVEQFF.

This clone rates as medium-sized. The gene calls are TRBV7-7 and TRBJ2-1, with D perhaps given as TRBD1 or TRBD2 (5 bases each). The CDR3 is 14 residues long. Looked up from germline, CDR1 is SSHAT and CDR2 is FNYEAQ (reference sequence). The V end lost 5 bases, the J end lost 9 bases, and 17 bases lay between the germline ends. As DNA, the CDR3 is TGTGCCAGCAGCCCGGGACGCTCTTGGGTTGAGCAGTTCTTC. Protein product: CASSPGRSWVEQFF. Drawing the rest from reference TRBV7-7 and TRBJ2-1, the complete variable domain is GAGVSQSPRYKVTKRGQDVTLRCDPISSHATLYWYQQALGQGPEFLTYFNYEAQPDKSGLPSDRFSAERPEGSISTLTIQRTEQRDSAMYRCASSPGRSWVEQFFGPGTRLTVL.

CDR3 in amino acids: CASSLRGGELFF. The CDR3 DNA sequence: TGTGCCAGCAGTTTACGGGGGGGGGAGCTGTTTTTT. The rearrangement uses TRBV27 and TRBJ2-2, with D possibly being TRBD2 (6 bases). Trimming pared 2 bases from V and 8 bases from J, leaving 6 bases between. Germline V gene sequence: CDR1 MNHEY, CDR2 SMNVEV (reference sequence). This CDR3 is built from 12 residues.

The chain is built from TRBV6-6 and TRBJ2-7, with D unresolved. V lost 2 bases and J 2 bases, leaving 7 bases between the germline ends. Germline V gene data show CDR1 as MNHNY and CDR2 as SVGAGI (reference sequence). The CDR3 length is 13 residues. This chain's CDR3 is CASSYRHPYEQYF. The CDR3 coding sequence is TGTGCCAGCAGTTACCGGCACCCCTACGAGCAGTACTTC.

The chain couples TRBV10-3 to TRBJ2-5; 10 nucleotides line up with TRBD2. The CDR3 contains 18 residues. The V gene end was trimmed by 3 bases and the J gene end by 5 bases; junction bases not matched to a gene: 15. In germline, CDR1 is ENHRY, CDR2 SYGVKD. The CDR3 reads CAISDPETSGPAGETQYF. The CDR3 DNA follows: TGTGCCATCAGTGACCCCGAGACTAGCGGGCCGGCGGGGGAGACCCAGTACTTC.

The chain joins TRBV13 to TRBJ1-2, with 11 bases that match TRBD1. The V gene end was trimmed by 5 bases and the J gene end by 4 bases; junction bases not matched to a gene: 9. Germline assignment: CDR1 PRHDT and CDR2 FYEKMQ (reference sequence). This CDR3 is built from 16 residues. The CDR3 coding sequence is TGTGCCAGCAGCCCGCGGACAGGGGGCTCTTTCTATGGCTACACCTTC. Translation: CASSPRTGGSFYGYTF.

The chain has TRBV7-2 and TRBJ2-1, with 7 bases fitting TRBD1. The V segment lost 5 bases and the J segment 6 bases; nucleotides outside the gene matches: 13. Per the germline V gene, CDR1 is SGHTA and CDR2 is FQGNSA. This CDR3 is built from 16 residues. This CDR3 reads CASSGGDRVRSNEQFF. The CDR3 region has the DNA TGTGCCAGCAGCGGGGGAGACAGGGTCAGGTCCAATGAGCAGTTCTTC.

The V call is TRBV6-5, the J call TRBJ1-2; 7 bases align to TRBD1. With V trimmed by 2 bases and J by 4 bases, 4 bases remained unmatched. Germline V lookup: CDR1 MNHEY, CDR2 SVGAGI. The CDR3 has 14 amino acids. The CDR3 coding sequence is TGTGCCAGCAGTTACGACAGGGTGCTCTATGGCTACACCTTC. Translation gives CASSYDRVLYGYTF.

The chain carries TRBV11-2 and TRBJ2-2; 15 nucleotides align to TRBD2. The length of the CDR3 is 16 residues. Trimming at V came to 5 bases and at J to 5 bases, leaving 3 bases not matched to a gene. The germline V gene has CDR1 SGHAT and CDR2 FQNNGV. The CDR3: CASSPGLAGGTGELFF. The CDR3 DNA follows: TGTGCCAGCAGCCCGGGACTAGCGGGAGGAACCGGGGAGCTGTTTTTT.

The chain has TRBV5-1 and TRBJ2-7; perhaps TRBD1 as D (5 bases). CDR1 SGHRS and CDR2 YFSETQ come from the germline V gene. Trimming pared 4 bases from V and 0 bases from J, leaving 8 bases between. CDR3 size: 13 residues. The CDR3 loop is CASSPRVSYEQYF. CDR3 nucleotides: TGCGCCAGCAGCCCCAGGGTCTCCTACGAGCAGTACTTC. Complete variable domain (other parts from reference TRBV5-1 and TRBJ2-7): KAGVTQTPRYLIKTRGQQVTLSCSPISGHRSVSWYQQTPGQGLQFLFEYFSETQRNKGNFPGRFSGRQFSNSRSEMNVSTLELGDSALYLCASSPRVSYEQYFGPGTRLTVT.

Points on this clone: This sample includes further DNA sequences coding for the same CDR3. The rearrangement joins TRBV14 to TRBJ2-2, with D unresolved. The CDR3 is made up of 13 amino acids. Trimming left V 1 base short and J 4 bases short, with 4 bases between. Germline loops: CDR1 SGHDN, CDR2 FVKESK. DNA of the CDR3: TGTGCCAGCAGCCAAGTTTTCACCGGGGAGCTGTTTTTT. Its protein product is CASSQVFTGELFF.

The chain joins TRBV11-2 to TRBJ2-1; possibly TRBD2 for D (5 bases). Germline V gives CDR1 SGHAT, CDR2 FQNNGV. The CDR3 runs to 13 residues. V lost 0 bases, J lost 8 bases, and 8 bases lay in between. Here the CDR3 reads CASSLELEDEQFF. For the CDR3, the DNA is TGTGCCAGCAGCTTAGAACTAGAGGATGAGCAGTTCTTC.